This TCR beta chain was captured in a study of T cells in Graves' hyperthyroidism and ophthalmopathy. Diagnostic assessment was based on clinical symptoms, serum thyroxine and TRAb, thyroid ultrasound and orbital computed tomography. This clonotype was recorded many times. Its antigen is undetermined. Study-level results: Blood also contained most expanded thyroid clonotypes above 0.001. Before onset, ophthalmopathy was predicted by the model a median around 6 months earlier.

Amplification of TCR beta CDR3 regions was performed using RNA transcripts as template. TCR CDR3 underwent first-round RT-PCR with the HTBI primer set. Each CDR3 protein is one row after TCRdb ran MiXCR on the multiplex PCR reads. The sample lists 550,000 to 700,000 distinct CDR3 sequences, roughly 46% seen once, with 15% to 20% in the top ten. The TCR originated in an adult woman with Graves' disease, either hyperthyroidism or ophthalmopathy (not recorded which). Sequencing input: peripheral blood or thyroid tissue (not recorded which).

The DNA for the CDR3 is TGTGCCATCAGTGATGGGAGCGACCCCCGGATGGTGCAGTACTTC. The encoded protein is CAISDGSDPRMVQYF. The V call is TRBV10-3, the J call TRBJ2-7; tentatively, D is TRBD2 (5 bases). CDR1 and CDR2 from the germline V gene are ENHRY and SYGVKD. Trimming shortened V by 3 bases and J by 9 bases, and 21 bases separated the two germline ends. There are 15 residues in the CDR3.